This T cell receptor (beta chain) was retrieved from a study of cytomegalovirus exposure and HLA in healthy donors. Study-wide context: The same platform as the approximately 670 first-cohort repertoires was used for the 90 to 150 validation repertoires, a later analysis reported.

The germline CDR1 and CDR2 sequences are LNHDA and SQIVND (reference sequence). V was pared by 4 bases and J by 6 bases, with 5 bases of the junction left unmatched. The CDR3 has 15 amino acids. Clones were sequenced by immunoSEQ multiplex PCR, and TCRdb holds only the in-frame ones, with some missing. The sample holds a few hundred thousand clones, around 90% seen once. Overall study findings and caveats: Cytomegalovirus-associated TCR beta chains were listed, numbering 150 to 200.

Remarks on this clone: Its antigen is unknown.

Sequenced material: PBMCs. J is TRBJ1-5 and V is TRBV19; 11 bases fit TRBD1. The sequence derives from a woman younger than 35 in good health and CMV-seronegative. CDR3: CASSRRTGGGQPQHF. The DNA for the CDR3 is TGTGCCAGTAGTAGAAGGACAGGGGGCGGTCAGCCCCAGCATTTT.